This is a list of T cell receptor beta chains from one sample in a study of blood T cell repertoires in COVID-19. Assay: immunoSEQ multiplex PCR; the TCRdb copy retains only in-frame clones and omits some. The sample lists about 150,000 clones; 65% to 90% were seen once. Sequences were obtained from peripheral blood. The receptors here all came from a woman aged 50 to 65 in a cohort sampled during active or convalescent COVID-19. The CDR3 runs from the conserved cysteine through the conserved F or W. The D gene is left open where the match is weak. Expanded clones get a size class; other rows say once, few or many, or leave the size out.

TRBD1 TRBJ1-1 TRBV10-3 NA TGTGCCATCAGGGGACAGGGGTGGGATACTGAAGCTTTCTTT CAIRGQGWDTEAFF
NA TRBJ2-1 TRBV6-2/TRBV6-3 NA TGTGCCAGCAGTGCATATGGTTTGGAGGGTAACAATGAGCAGTTCTTC CASSAYGLEGNNEQFF
TRBD1 TRBJ2-3 TRBV19 NA TGTGCCAGTAAGAGGAGGGACAGGGGAGCGTATACGCAGTATTTT CASKRRDRGAYTQYF
TRBD2 TRBJ2-7 TRBV10-2 NA TGCGCCAGCAGTGATCGTAGCGGGGGAGTCTACGAGCAGTACTTC CASSDRSGGVYEQYF
TRBD2 TRBJ2-1 TRBV7-2 NA TGTGCCAGCAGCTTAGGGACTAGCGGGAGTGAGCAGTTCTTC CASSLGTSGSEQFF
NA TRBJ1-6 TRBV5-1 NA TGCGCCAGCAGCTTTATTCCAGGCTCCAGCTCCTATAATTCACCCCTCCACTTT CASSFIPGSSSYNSPLHF
NA TRBJ2-7 TRBV18 NA TGTGCCAGCTCACCTGCGGCAGTTGGCTCCTACGAGCAGTACTTC CASSPAAVGSYEQYF
NA TRBJ2-3 TRBV19 few TGTGCCAGTAGTATTACCGGGTCTAGCACAGATACGCAGTATTTT CASSITGSSTDTQYF
NA TRBJ2-5 TRBV6-6 few TGTGCCAGCAGTTACTCGGATGACAACCAAGAGACCCAGTACTTC CASSYSDDNQETQYF
NA TRBJ1-2 TRBV18 NA TGTGCCAGCTCACCCAGGGCGACAAGCTATGGCTACACCTTC CASSPRATSYGYTF
TRBD2 TRBJ2-5 TRBV20-1 NA TGCAGTGCTAGTCCCCTCTTAGCGGGGTTGGAAGAGACCCAGTACTTC CSASPLLAGLEETQYF
TRBD1 TRBJ1-2 TRBV24-1 NA TGTGCCACAGGGGACAGGGGTTTTGATAGCTACACCTTC CATGDRGFDSYTF
TRBD2 TRBJ2-5 TRBV5-1 few TGCGCCAGCAGCCCACTCGCTAGCGGGGGGGCGGAGACCCAGTACTTC CASSPLASGGAETQYF
NA TRBJ2-7 TRBV7-8 NA TGTGCCAGCAGCTTACCTCCGGGCGAGCAGTACTTC CASSLPPGEQYF
TRBD1 TRBJ1-1 TRBV5-4 once TGTGCCAGCAGCCACTCACTACAGGGGGCGCGGGAAGCTTTCTTT CASSHSLQGAREAFF
TRBD1 TRBJ1-5 TRBV27 few TGTGCCAGCAGTTTATCGTACAGGGGGGGTCAGCCCCAGCATTTT CASSLSYRGGQPQHF
TRBD1 TRBJ1-3 TRBV30 NA TGTGCCTGGAGTGTACCGGGACAGGGAAACACCATATATTTT CAWSVPGQGNTIYF
NA TRBJ2-7 TRBV2 NA TGTGCCAGCACCTCCGAGGCTTACGAGCAGTACTTC CASTSEAYEQYF
TRBD1 TRBJ1-2 TRBV4-1 few TGCGCCAGCAGCCAACCTCGGACAGGGGGGCCGCGAAACTATGGCTACACCTTC CASSQPRTGGPRNYGYTF
NA TRBJ2-1 TRBV19 NA TGTGCCAGTAGTATCTTGGCAGGGGTAGGTAATGAGCAGTTCTTC CASSILAGVGNEQFF
NA TRBJ2-1 TRBV29-1 NA TGCAGCGTTGACGTCCCAGGGTGGGCTAACAATGAGCAGTTCTTC CSVDVPGWANNEQFF
NA TRBJ1-1 TRBV7-6 NA TGTGCCAGCAGCCAAACAGGGACCACTGAAGCTTTCTTT CASSQTGTTEAFF
TRBD2 TRBJ2-5 TRBV5-1 NA TGCCCCAGCAGCATAGGACTCGCGGGGGGGGCGGTGTCAGAGACCCAGTACTTC CPSSIGLAGGAVSETQYF
TRBD2 TRBJ2-5 TRBV5-1 NA TGCGCCAGCAGCTTGGCCCCCGGGGGGGCGGAGACCCAGTACTTC CASSLAPGGAETQYF
TRBD2 TRBJ2-7 TRBV7-2 NA TGTGCCAGCAGCTTAGTTGGACTAGCGGGGGTCCAGTACTTC CASSLVGLAGVQYF
NA TRBJ2-1 TRBV9 NA TGTGCCAGCAGCGTAGAGTATAGGGGCGACTACAATGAGCAGTTCTTC CASSVEYRGDYNEQFF
NA TRBJ1-1 TRBV2 NA TGTGCCAGCAGTGATCGCCAGCCCCCGGGGGCTTTCTTT CASSDRQPPGAFF
NA TRBJ2-3 TRBV2 NA TGTGCCAGCAGTCGAGTAGGACAAACTACAGATACGCAGTATTTT CASSRVGQTTDTQYF
NA TRBJ2-7 TRBV9 few TGTGCCAGCAGCGCATTACAGGGACCTACGTACGAGCAGTACTTC CASSALQGPTYEQYF
NA TRBJ1-1 TRBV7-3 NA TGTGCCAGCAGCTTAGTAGGCGGGAACACTGAAGCTTTCTTT CASSLVGGNTEAFF
NA TRBJ1-5 TRBV16 NA TGTGCCAGCAGCCAATTTACTGGGGGCCCCCAGCATTTT CASSQFTGGPQHF
NA TRBJ2-7 TRBV21-1 NA TGTGCCAGCAGCATAGTCTACGAGCAGTACTTC CASSIVYEQYF
NA TRBJ1-1 TRBV11-3 NA TGTGCCAGCAGCGCTTCGGGGGACACTGAAGCTTTCTTT CASSASGDTEAFF
TRBD2 TRBJ2-7 TRBV10-2 NA TGCGCCAGCAGTGATCCCACTAGCGGGTTACCCCTGCCCTACGAGCAGTACTTC CASSDPTSGLPLPYEQYF
NA TRBJ2-1 TRBV2 few TGTGCCAGCAGCGATGCGAGGAATTTCCTCTCCTACAATGAGCAGTTCTTC CASSDARNFLSYNEQFF
NA TRBJ1-5 TRBV24-1 NA TGTGCCACCAAGGGTTCAGGGGCGAGCTACGGGACACAGCTCAATCAGCCCCAGCATTTT CATKGSGASYGTQLNQPQHF
NA TRBJ1-1 TRBV12-5 NA TGTGCTAGTGGAACCCAGGGGCCAGTGAACACTGAAGCTTTCTTT CASGTQGPVNTEAFF
NA TRBJ1-1 TRBV29-1 NA TGCAGCGTTGAAGATCAAGCTAGTAATGAAGCTTTCTTT CSVEDQASNEAFF
NA TRBJ1-3 TRBV2 NA TGTGCCAGCAGTGAAATTGGAGGGGTAGATGGAAACACCATATATTTT CASSEIGGVDGNTIYF
NA TRBJ1-3 TRBV6-5 NA TGTGCCAGCAGCGCCGGTGACTCCTCTGGAAACACCATATATTTT CASSAGDSSGNTIYF
NA TRBJ1-1 TRBV4-1 NA TGCGCCAGCAGCCCAGGAGGGAACACTGAAGCTTTCTTT CASSPGGNTEAFF
TRBD1 TRBJ2-6 TRBV5-1 NA TGCGCCAGCAGCTTCAGGGGACAGAGCTCTGGGGCCAACGTCCTGACTTTC CASSFRGQSSGANVLTF
TRBD1 TRBJ1-2 TRBV30 NA TGTGCCTGGGAGGCGACAGGGATCTATGGCTACACCTTC CAWEATGIYGYTF
NA TRBJ1-1 TRBV6-5 once TGTGCCAGCAACCAAGAACTTATCAGGGCTTTCTTT CASNQELIRAFF
TRBD1 TRBJ1-2 TRBV7-9 NA TGTGCCAGCGCAGGGGGCCCTTCTAACTATGGCTACACCTTC CASAGGPSNYGYTF
TRBD2 TRBJ2-3 TRBV29-1 NA TGCAGCGCCGCCGGGACTAGCGGGGGAAAAGATACGCAGTATTTT CSAAGTSGGKDTQYF
TRBD1 TRBJ2-1 TRBV27 few TGTGCCAGCAGTCAACTGGGGGACAGGGTGGGCTACAATGAGCAGTTCTTC CASSQLGDRVGYNEQFF
NA TRBJ1-1 TRBV15 few TGTGCCACCAGAACCAGGACAGACACTGAAGCTTTCTTT CATRTRTDTEAFF
TRBD1 TRBJ1-5 TRBV24-1 NA TGTGCCACCAGTGATTTGCAGGGGGTCGGGACAGGGTTGAACAATCAGCCCCAGCATTTT CATSDLQGVGTGLNNQPQHF
TRBD2 TRBJ2-1 TRBV19 NA TGTGCCAGTAGTACGGGACTAGCGGGGGGGCTCTCCTACAATGAGCAGTTCTTC CASSTGLAGGLSYNEQFF
NA TRBJ2-7 TRBV6-1 NA TGTGCCAGCAGTGCACCGTTTAGGGGTTATCCCCCTTACGAGCAGTACTTC CASSAPFRGYPPYEQYF
TRBD1 TRBJ2-1 TRBV7-6 NA TGTGCCAGCAGCCCCGGGACAGGGGGCGCTACCACCCCCGACAATGAGCAGTTCTTC CASSPGTGGATTPDNEQFF
TRBD1 TRBJ1-5 TRBV28 NA TGTGCCAGCATCCCGGGACAGGGTTATAGTCAGCCCCAGCATTTT CASIPGQGYSQPQHF
NA TRBJ2-7 TRBV12-2 NA TGTGCAAGTCGCTTCTCCGTACTAGGGGGCGGGGAGCAGTACTTC CASRFSVLGGGEQYF
TRBD1 TRBJ2-7 TRBV3-1/TRBV3-2 NA TGTGCCAGCAGCCAAGGTACTCTGGAACAGGGGTTCTACGAGCAGTACTTC CASSQGTLEQGFYEQYF
TRBD1 TRBJ1-5 TRBV27 NA TGTGCCAGCAGGGCCGGGACAGGGGGATCGCGGAGCAATCAGCCCCAGCATTTT CASRAGTGGSRSNQPQHF
NA TRBJ2-5 TRBV28 NA TGTGCCAGCAGTCCCCTCGAGGGGGGGCCCCAAGAGACCCAGTACTTC CASSPLEGGPQETQYF
TRBD1 TRBJ1-2 TRBV6-1 NA TGTGCCAGCAGTGAAACGACAGGGGGGGTTCCATATGGCTACACCTTC CASSETTGGVPYGYTF
NA TRBJ2-1 TRBV29-1 NA TGCAGCCAGGCTCATTACAATGAGCAGTTCTTC CSQAHYNEQFF